This TCR beta chain was captured by sequencing in a study of cytomegalovirus exposure and HLA in healthy donors. The germline V gene has CDR1 MDHEN and CDR2 SYDVKM. Trimming pared 6 bases from V and 3 bases from J, leaving 14 bases between. This CDR3 comprises 15 residues. The PCR used 60 Vbeta and 13 Jbeta primers. Here immunoSEQ multiplex PCR was the method, and the copy in TCRdb shows in-frame clones only, minus some. The profile shows about 150,000 clones, 63% of them singletons. The TCR sequence derives from a woman aged 60-70 years in good health and CMV-seropositive. Source material: PBMCs. The chain has TRBV28 and TRBJ1-4, with D tentatively TRBD1 (6 bases). The CDR3 region is CASRPQGLSNEKLFF. The CDR3 bases are TGTGCCAGCAGACCGCAGGGGCTCTCTAATGAAAAACTGTTTTTT.